This T cell receptor beta chain stems from a study of blood T cell repertoires in COVID-19. About the study: From T cells, B-cell-depleted T cells, or PBMCs came the material, which was cDNA or gDNA.

With V trimmed by 5 bases and J by 8 bases, 4 bases remained unmatched. This CDR3 is 12 amino acids long. Germline V lookup: CDR1 PRHDT, CDR2 FYEKMQ (reference sequence). Per the original methods: How many nucleated cells were present was estimated from reference gene primer amplification. Data came from immunoSEQ multiplex PCR; TCRdb stores just in-frame clones and leaves some out. That table furnishes V, J and clone size, whereas the DNA furnished D and trimming. Of some 490,000 clones listed, approximately 85% are singletons. This chain links TRBV13 with TRBJ1-1; 8 nucleotides align to TRBD1. Sequenced material: peripheral blood. This receptor was taken from a human donor in a cohort sampled during active COVID-19. This CDR3 is CASSMDRAEAFF. The CDR3 DNA follows: TGTGCCAGCAGCATGGACAGGGCGGAAGCTTTCTTT.